The rows below give T cell receptor beta chains drawn from one sample of a study of blood T cell repertoires in COVID-19. Here immunoSEQ multiplex PCR was the method, and the copy in TCRdb shows in-frame clones only, minus some. Among 190,000 or so clones, around 80% were seen once, and the ten largest hold approximately 10%. The sequenced sample consisted of peripheral blood. These receptors came from a woman older than 75 with COVID-19, enrolled during active disease. Each CDR3 is given with its conserved first and last residue. The D gene is left open where the match is weak. Rows may omit the clone size; those that give it use once, few, many or a size class.

-	TRBJ1-2	-	TRBV21-1	TGTGCCAGCAGCCCATGCGCCAGGGGGGTCTATGGCTACACCTTC	CASSPCARGVYGYTF
-	TRBJ2-3	TRBD2	TRBV4-3	TGCGCCAGCAGCCAGGCAACTAGCGGCACAGATACGCAGTATTTT	CASSQATSGTDTQYF
-	TRBJ2-7	TRBD2	TRBV4-1	TGCGCCAGCAGCCAGAAGAGGGGAGCTAGCGGGAGGGGGACCTACGAGCAGTACTTC	CASSQKRGASGRGTYEQYF
-	TRBJ2-3	TRBD2	TRBV7-2	TGTGCCAGCAGCTTAGGGCTAGCGGGGATTGTGGATACGCAGTATTTT	CASSLGLAGIVDTQYF
-	TRBJ2-7	-	TRBV7-2	TGTGCCAGCAGCCCCGGACACCGCTACGAGCAGTACTTC	CASSPGHRYEQYF
-	TRBJ2-7	-	TRBV21-1	TGTGCCAGCAGCAAAAATTGGGGTGGCCTTTCTTACCCCCCTCGGCTAGTAGGGGCTTACGAGCAGTACTTC	CASSKNWGGLSYPPRLVGAYEQYF
-	TRBJ1-3	TRBD1	TRBV9	TGTGCCAGCAGCGTCGGGACAGCCTCTGGAAACACCATATATTTT	CASSVGTASGNTIYF
-	TRBJ2-7	TRBD2	TRBV11-2	TGTGCCAGCAGCTTATATCCGGGAGGCTTATACGAGCAGTACTTC	CASSLYPGGLYEQYF
-	TRBJ2-5	-	TRBV6-1	TGTGCCAGCAGTGATGGCCTAGGGGCGAGACAGAAAGAGACCCAGTACTTC	CASSDGLGARQKETQYF
-	TRBJ2-7	-	TRBV15	TGTGCCACCAGCAGAGATCGACAATCCTACGAGCAGTACTTC	CATSRDRQSYEQYF
few	TRBJ2-5	TRBD2	TRBV7-8	TGTGCCAGCAGCTTAGCGACGAGACTAGCGAGGGAGACCCAGTACTTC	CASSLATRLARETQYF
-	TRBJ1-1	-	TRBV10-3	TGTGCCATCAGTGAGTCGGTTTTTCCGACAGCGCCTCTGCCTGAAGCTTTCTTT	CAISESVFPTAPLPEAFF
-	TRBJ2-3	-	TRBV12-5	TGTGCTAGTGGGGTAGCAGGAGGCGATACGCAGTATTTT	CASGVAGGDTQYF
-	TRBJ2-7	-	TRBV4-3	TGCGCCAGCAGCCAAGAGCGGGGTTCGCCCTACGAGCAGTACTTC	CASSQERGSPYEQYF
-	TRBJ2-5	-	TRBV5-8	TGTGCCAGCAGCTTTGGGAGCGGCTACCAAGAGACCCAGTACTTC	CASSFGSGYQETQYF
-	TRBJ2-5	TRBD2	TRBV24-1	TGTGCCACCAGTGATCGGACTAGCGGGGGAAGTGAGACCCAGTACTTC	CATSDRTSGGSETQYF
-	TRBJ1-5	-	TRBV19	TGTGCCAGTAGTATAGCCGTCGGGGGGCCTAATCAGCCCCAGCATTTT	CASSIAVGGPNQPQHF
many	TRBJ2-1	-	TRBV7-3	TGTGCCAGCAGCTTATATGGCGGGAAGGGACACAATGAGCAGTTCTTC	CASSLYGGKGHNEQFF
-	TRBJ2-3	-	TRBV6-5	TGTGCCAGCAGTTCCTACCTCGGGAGAGGCACAGATACGCAGTATTTT	CASSSYLGRGTDTQYF
-	TRBJ1-3	-	TRBV2	TGTGCCAGCAGTGAAAGGGGTCCCTCTGGAAACACCATATATTTT	CASSERGPSGNTIYF
-	TRBJ2-5	TRBD2	TRBV29-1	TGCAGCGTTGATAGCGGGGAACAAGAGACCCAGTACTTC	CSVDSGEQETQYF
-	TRBJ1-3	-	TRBV30	TGTGCCTGGAGTGCTGAACTCTACAGCTCTGGAAACACCATATATTTT	CAWSAELYSSGNTIYF
-	TRBJ1-4	-	TRBV5-4	TGTGCCAGCAGCTCCGGGTTCCAAGAAAAACTGTTTTTT	CASSSGFQEKLFF
-	TRBJ2-7	TRBD1	TRBV2	TGTGCCAGCACCACCACCGGGACAGTGGGAGAGCAGTACTTC	CASTTTGTVGEQYF
-	TRBJ2-5	TRBD1	TRBV27	TGTGCCAGCAGTTTCTGGACAGGGGATGTCGAGACCCAGTACTTC	CASSFWTGDVETQYF
-	TRBJ1-2	-	TRBV6-6	TGTGCCAGCGCCTACAGGGAAAACTATGGCTACACCTTC	CASAYRENYGYTF
-	TRBJ1-2	-	TRBV28	TGTGCCAGCAGCCCCGTGGAGGGGATTGATGGCTACACCTTC	CASSPVEGIDGYTF
-	TRBJ1-1	-	TRBV27	TGTGCCAGCAGTTTGAACGGTATGAACACTGAAGCTTTCTTT	CASSLNGMNTEAFF
-	TRBJ2-2	-	TRBV7-9	TGTGCCAGCAGCCACGGCCGGACTCTTCTAGGAGGGGAGCTGTTTTTT	CASSHGRTLLGGELFF
few	TRBJ1-1	-	TRBV25-1	TGTGCCAGCAGTAAGGGACACAGCCGCACTGAAGCTTTCTTT	CASSKGHSRTEAFF
once	TRBJ2-7	TRBD2	TRBV5-8	TGTGCCAGCAGCTCCCCGGGTAGCGGGAGCCTCGACGAGCAGTACTTC	CASSSPGSGSLDEQYF
many	TRBJ2-7	-	TRBV5-1	TGCGCCAGCAGCCGGGACACCGGACTTTACGAGCAGTACTTC	CASSRDTGLYEQYF
-	TRBJ2-7	TRBD2	TRBV7-2	TGTGCCAGCAGCTTATCGGCGGGGGGAACCTACGAGCAGTACTTC	CASSLSAGGTYEQYF
-	TRBJ2-2	-	TRBV4-2	TGTGCCAGCAGCCAAGGTGCCCGGGGCACCGGGGAGCTGTTTTTT	CASSQGARGTGELFF
-	TRBJ2-2	TRBD2	TRBV6-5	TGTGCCAGCAGAACACTAGCGGGGCGCACCGGGGAGCTGTTTTTT	CASRTLAGRTGELFF
-	TRBJ1-6	TRBD1	TRBV9	TGTGCCAGCAGCGTGGCCGGGACAGGGAGGTCACCCCTCCACTTT	CASSVAGTGRSPLHF
-	TRBJ2-5	TRBD2	TRBV29-1	TGCAGCGTTAACTTGGGGACTAGCGGTTACCAAGAGACCCAGTACTTC	CSVNLGTSGYQETQYF
-	TRBJ1-2	-	TRBV6-2/TRBV6-3	TGTGCCAGCAGTTATCCGGACAGAGCCTATGGCTACACCTTC	CASSYPDRAYGYTF
once	TRBJ2-7	TRBD1	TRBV19	TGTGCCAGTAGTAACCCGACAGGGGTGACCTACGAGCAGTACTTC	CASSNPTGVTYEQYF
-	TRBJ2-7	TRBD2	TRBV28	TGTGCCATTAAGGGAACTAGCGGGACCTACGAGCAGTACTTC	CAIKGTSGTYEQYF
-	TRBJ1-4	-	TRBV2	TGTGCCAGCAGTCGGGAGGGGTTCAATAATGAAAAACTGTTTTTT	CASSREGFNNEKLFF
-	TRBJ2-4	-	TRBV27	TGTGCCAGCAGTTTAGGGACAGGACTAGCGAGGGGGAGGGCCAAAAACATTCAGTACTTC	CASSLGTGLARGRAKNIQYF
-	TRBJ1-5	-	TRBV12-3/TRBV12-4	TGTGCCAGCAGTTTATCAGATCAGCCCCAGCATTTT	CASSLSDQPQHF
-	TRBJ1-4	TRBD1	TRBV5-6	TGTGCCAGCAGCACCGGGACAGGGCTGGTTGAAAAACTGTTTTTT	CASSTGTGLVEKLFF
-	TRBJ2-2	-	TRBV19	TGTGCCAGTACCTTAGACAGTGGTGGAACCGGGGAGCTGTTTTTT	CASTLDSGGTGELFF
once	TRBJ2-3	-	TRBV6-2/TRBV6-3	TGTGCCAGCAGTTTTATCCCAGATACGCAGTATTTT	CASSFIPDTQYF
once	TRBJ1-1	TRBD1	TRBV4-2	TGTGCCAGCAGCCGGAACAGGGGGAGCACTGAAGCTTTCTTT	CASSRNRGSTEAFF
-	TRBJ2-5	-	TRBV27	TGTGCCAGCAGTTTAACGGGTCTCGGGACCCAGTACTTC	CASSLTGLGTQYF
-	TRBJ1-5	TRBD1	TRBV6-2/TRBV6-3	TGTGCCAGCAGCCCCTCGTGGACAGGGGGCGCCGGGGGTCAGCCCCAGCATTTT	CASSPSWTGGAGGQPQHF
-	TRBJ1-2	TRBD1	TRBV27	TGTGCCAGCGGAAGGTACAGGGGGGATGGCTACACCTTC	CASGRYRGDGYTF
-	TRBJ1-4	-	TRBV10-2	TGCGCCAGCAGTCCGGACAGAGCAACTAATGAAAAACTGTTTTTT	CASSPDRATNEKLFF
-	TRBJ2-7	TRBD1	TRBV25-1	TGTGCCAGCAGGCAGGGGGCGAGGAACGAGCAGTACTTC	CASRQGARNEQYF
once	TRBJ2-3	TRBD2	TRBV7-2	TGTGCCAGCAGCCCCCGGGGGGGCCGTACAGATACGCAGTATTTT	CASSPRGGRTDTQYF
-	TRBJ2-1	-	TRBV9	TGTGCCAGCAGCATCGGGGTAGACAATGAGCAGTTCTTC	CASSIGVDNEQFF
-	TRBJ1-2	-	TRBV7-2	TGTGCCAGCAGCGCAGAGGTCTTGGCAGGCTACACCTTC	CASSAEVLAGYTF